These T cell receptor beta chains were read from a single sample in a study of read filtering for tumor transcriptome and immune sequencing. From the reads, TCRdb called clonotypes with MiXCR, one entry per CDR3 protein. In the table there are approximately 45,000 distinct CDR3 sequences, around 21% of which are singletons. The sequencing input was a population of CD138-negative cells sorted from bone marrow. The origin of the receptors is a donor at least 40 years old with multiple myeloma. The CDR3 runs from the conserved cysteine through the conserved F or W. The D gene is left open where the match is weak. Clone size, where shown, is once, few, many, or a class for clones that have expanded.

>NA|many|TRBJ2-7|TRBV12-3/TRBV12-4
TGTGCCAGCAGACCCAGCAGGGGATTCTCCTACGAGCAGTACTTC
CASRPSRGFSYEQYF
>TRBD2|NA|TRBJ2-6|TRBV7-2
TGTGCCAGCAGCTTAATGACCGGCCTAGCGGGTTACTCTGGGGCCAACGTCCTGACTTTC
CASSLMTGLAGYSGANVLTF
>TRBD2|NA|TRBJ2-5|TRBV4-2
TGTGCCAGCAGCCAGGACCCGGGACTAGCGGCCCAAGAGACCCAGTACTTC
CASSQDPGLAAQETQYF
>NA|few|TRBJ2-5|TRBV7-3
TGTGCCAGCAGCTTAATCGCAGGGGAGACCCAGTACTTC
CASSLIAGETQYF
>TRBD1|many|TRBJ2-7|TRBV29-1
TGCAGCGTTGAAGATGATTCTAACAGGGGTACCTACGAGCAGTACTTC
CSVEDDSNRGTYEQYF
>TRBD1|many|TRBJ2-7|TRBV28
TGTGCCAGCACCCCCGAGAGGGACAGTTTCTACGAGCAGTACTTC
CASTPERDSFYEQYF
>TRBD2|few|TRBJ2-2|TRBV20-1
TGCAGTGCTAGAGATTTGAAAGGACTAGCGGGAGATACCGGGGAGCTGTTTTTT
CSARDLKGLAGDTGELFF
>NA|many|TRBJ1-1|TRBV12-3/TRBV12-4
TGTGCCAGCAGTCACTCCCGGGACGGCACTGAAGCTTTCTTT
CASSHSRDGTEAFF
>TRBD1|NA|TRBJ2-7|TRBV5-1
TGCGCCAGCAGCGAGGGACAGGGTAGCGAGCAGTACTTC
CASSEGQGSEQYF
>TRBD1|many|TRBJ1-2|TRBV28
TGTGCCAGCAGTTTATTCCAGGGGGCCGATGGCTACACCTTC
CASSLFQGADGYTF
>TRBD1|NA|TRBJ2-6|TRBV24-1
TGTGCCACCAGTGATCGCGACAGGGGCTCTGGGGCCAACGTCCCGACTTTC
CATSDRDRGSGANVPTF
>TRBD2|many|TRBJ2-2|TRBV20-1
TGCAGTGCTAGAGATACGACTAGCGGGAGGAACACCGGGGAGCTGTTTTTT
CSARDTTSGRNTGELFF
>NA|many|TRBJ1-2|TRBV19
TGTGCCAGTAGTACCGCCTTGAGGAGGCACTATGGCTACACCTTC
CASSTALRRHYGYTF
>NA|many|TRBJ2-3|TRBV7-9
TGTGCCAGCAGCTCCGGGCCTACGCAGTATTTT
CASSSGPTQYF
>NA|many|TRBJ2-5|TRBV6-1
TGTGCCAGCAGTGTTTGCAGGGGTGGAGAGACCCAGTACTTC
CASSVCRGGETQYF
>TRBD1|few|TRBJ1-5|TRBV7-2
TGTGCCAGCAGCTTGGGACAGCCCAATCAGCCCCAGCATTTT
CASSLGQPNQPQHF
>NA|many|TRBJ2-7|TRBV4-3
TGCGCCAGCAGCCACTCGGTGGGGTTTTACGAGCAGTACTTC
CASSHSVGFYEQYF
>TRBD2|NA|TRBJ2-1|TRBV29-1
TGCAGTGTTGAAGATCCCGAATTCGCGGGAGGGTCCGTTGAGCAGTTCTTC
CSVEDPEFAGGSVEQFF
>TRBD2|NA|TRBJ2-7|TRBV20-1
TGCAGTGCTAGTGATCTTGGTACTAGCGGGAGTTCTAGCTCCTACGATCAGTACTTC
CSASDLGTSGSSSSYDQYF
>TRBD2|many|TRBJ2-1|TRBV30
TGTGCCTGGAGTATAGCGGGAGAGCAGTTCTTC
CAWSIAGEQFF
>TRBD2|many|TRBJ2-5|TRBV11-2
TGTGCCAGCAGCTTTGGACTAGCGGGGCTTGCGGAGACCCAGTACTTC
CASSFGLAGLAETQYF
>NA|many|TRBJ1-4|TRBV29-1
TGCAGCTCACAGGGCGTTGATGAAAAACTGTTTTTT
CSSQGVDEKLFF
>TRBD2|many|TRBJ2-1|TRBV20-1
TGCAGTGCTAGAGATGGACTAGCGGGAGTTGAGCAGTTCTTC
CSARDGLAGVEQFF
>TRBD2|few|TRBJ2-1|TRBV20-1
TGCAGTGCTAGAGATCTAGCGGGCATAGTAAATGAGCAGTTCTTC
CSARDLAGIVNEQFF
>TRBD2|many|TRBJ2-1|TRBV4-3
TGCGCCAGCAGCCAAGATCGCGGGAGCTCCTACAATGAGCAGTTCTTC
CASSQDRGSSYNEQFF
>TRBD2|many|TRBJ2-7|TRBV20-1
TGCAGTGCTAGAGATCTTGGGACTAGCGGGAGTTCTAGCTCCTACGAGCAGTACTTC
CSARDLGTSGSSSSYEQYF
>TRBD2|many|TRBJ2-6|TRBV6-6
TGTGCCAGCAAGCCGGGGGGCTCTGGGGCCAACGTCCTGACTTTC
CASKPGGSGANVLTF
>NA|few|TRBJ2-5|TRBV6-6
TGTGCCAGCGCCTCTAGTGGAGCCCAGTACTTC
CASASSGAQYF
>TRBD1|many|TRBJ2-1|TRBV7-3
TGTGCCAGCAGCTTAGGACAACAGGGGGCGCGTTTAGGTAGTGAGCAGTTCTTC
CASSLGQQGARLGSEQFF
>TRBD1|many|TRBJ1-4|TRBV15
TGTGCCACCAGCAGGCCGGGACAGCGGAATGAAAAACTGTTTTTT
CATSRPGQRNEKLFF
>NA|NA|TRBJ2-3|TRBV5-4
TGTGCCAGCAGCTTGACAGTCGCAGATACGCAGTATTTT
CASSLTVADTQYF
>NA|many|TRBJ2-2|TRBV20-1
TGCAGTGCTAGAGTAGCAGGGTCCGGGGAGCTGTTTTTT
CSARVAGSGELFF
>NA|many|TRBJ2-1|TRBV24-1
TGTGCCACCAGTGAGTCCAAGCGGGTCCCCCGAGAGCAGTTCTTC
CATSESKRVPREQFF
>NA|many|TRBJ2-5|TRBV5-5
TGTGCCAGCAGCGAACAGGGTTCAGAGACCCAGTACTTC
CASSEQGSETQYF
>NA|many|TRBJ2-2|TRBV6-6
TGTGCCAGCACCACGGCGGCAGCCGGGTCCGGGGAGCTGTTTTTT
CASTTAAAGSGELFF
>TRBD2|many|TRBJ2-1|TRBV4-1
TGCGCCAGCAGCCAAGGGCATAGCGGGGCCGACAATGAGCAGTTCTTC
CASSQGHSGADNEQFF
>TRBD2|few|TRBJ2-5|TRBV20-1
TGCAGTGCTCCCGCGGTCGTTAGCGGGACGGGGGGGACCCAGTACTTC
CSAPAVVSGTGGTQYF
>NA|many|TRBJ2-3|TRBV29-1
TGCAGCGTTGTCCGTGGGAGTGGCGGGACAGATACGCAGTATTTT
CSVVRGSGGTDTQYF
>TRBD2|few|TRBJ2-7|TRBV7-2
TGTGCCAGCAGCCAAACTAGCGGATCCTCCTACGAGCAGTACTTC
CASSQTSGSSYEQYF
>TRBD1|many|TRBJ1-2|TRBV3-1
TGTGCCAGCAGCCCTCCGGGACAGGGCTATGGCTACACCTTC
CASSPPGQGYGYTF
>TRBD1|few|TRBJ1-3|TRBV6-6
TGTGCCAGCAGTTACCAGGGGGCTCACTCTGGAAACACCATATATTTT
CASSYQGAHSGNTIYF
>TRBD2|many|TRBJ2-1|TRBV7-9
TGTGCCAGCAGCTCTCTAGCGGGAGAAAATGAGCAGTTCTTC
CASSSLAGENEQFF
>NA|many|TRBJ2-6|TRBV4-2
TGTGCCAGCAGCCAAGTTTTCGTGGCGGGGGCCTCTGGGGCCAACGTCCTGACTTTC
CASSQVFVAGASGANVLTF
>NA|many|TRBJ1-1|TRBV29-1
TGCAGCGCAGACTCCGGGGCCTCTATGAACACTGAAGCTTTCTTT
CSADSGASMNTEAFF
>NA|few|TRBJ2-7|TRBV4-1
TGCGCCAGCAGCCACACACAGGGTTACGAGCAGTACTTC
CASSHTQGYEQYF
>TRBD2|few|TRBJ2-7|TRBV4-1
TGCGCCAGCAGCCATCTAGCGGGGGTAACCGCCTACGAGCAGTACTTC
CASSHLAGVTAYEQYF
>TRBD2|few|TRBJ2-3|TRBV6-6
TGTGCCAGCACCGTAGCGGGAGTCCCAGATACGCAGTATTTT
CASTVAGVPDTQYF
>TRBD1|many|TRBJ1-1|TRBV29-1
TGCAGCGTTGTAGGGGACAGGGCTGAAGCTTTCTTT
CSVVGDRAEAFF
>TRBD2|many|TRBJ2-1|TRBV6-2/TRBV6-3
TGTGCCAGCAGTTACTCTCCGACTAGCGGGATTTTTAATGAGCAGTTCTTC
CASSYSPTSGIFNEQFF
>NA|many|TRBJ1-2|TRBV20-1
TGCAGTGCTAGAGTCCCTTTGCCAGCTAACTATGGCTACACCTTC
CSARVPLPANYGYTF
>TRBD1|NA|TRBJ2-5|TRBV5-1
TGCGCCAGCAGCTTGGCGTCAGGGGGCTACCGGGAGACCCAGTACTTC
CASSLASGGYRETQYF
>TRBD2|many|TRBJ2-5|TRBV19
TGTGCCAGTAAGCTGGGACTAGCGGAAGAGACCCAGTACTTC
CASKLGLAEETQYF
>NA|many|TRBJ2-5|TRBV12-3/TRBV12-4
TGTGCCAGCAAGGGGGTAGCCCAAGAGACCCAGTACTTC
CASKGVAQETQYF
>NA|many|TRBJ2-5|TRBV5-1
TGCGCCAGCAGCTTAGCAGGCACCAACCAAGAGACCCAGTACTTC
CASSLAGTNQETQYF
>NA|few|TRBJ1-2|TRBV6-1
TGTGCCAGCAGTGAAGTAAGGAGCCCTTATGGCTACACCTTC
CASSEVRSPYGYTF
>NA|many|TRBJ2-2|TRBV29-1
TGCAGCGTTGGCGGGGACGCCGGGGAGCTGTTTTTT
CSVGGDAGELFF
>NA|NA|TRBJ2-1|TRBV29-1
TGCAGCGTTGAAGGGAATACAGCCTACAATGAGCAGTTCTTC
CSVEGNTAYNEQFF
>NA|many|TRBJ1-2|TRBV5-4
TGTGCCAGCAGCCAAGGACAGATTAACTATGGCTACACCTTC
CASSQGQINYGYTF
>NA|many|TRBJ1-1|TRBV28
TGTGCCAGCAGTTTTGGTCGGGACAAGCGACCTGGCACTGAAGCTTTCTTT
CASSFGRDKRPGTEAFF
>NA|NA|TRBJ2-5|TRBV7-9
TGTGCCAGCAGCTCCACAGGAAAAGAGACCCAGTACTTC
CASSSTGKETQYF